This T cell receptor (beta chain) was sequenced in a study of blood T cell repertoires in COVID-19. As for the study in general: PBMCs, B-cell-depleted T cells, or T cells provided the cDNA or gDNA that made up the material.

The CDR3 consists of 15 residues. Trimming took 1 base from V and 0 from J; bases not matched to a gene: 3. Germline-derived CDR1 and CDR2 are SGHTA and FQGNSA. This clone was found once. The table came from immunoSEQ multiplex PCR; TCRdb's copy has only in-frame clones and leaves some out. The sample holds some 80,000 clones, 80% seen once. V usage is TRBV7-2 and J usage is TRBJ2-7; 7 bases line up with TRBD1. This sequence originates from a woman in her forties with active or convalescent COVID-19. Sequencing was carried out using peripheral blood. CDR3 residues: CASSLGQGSSYEQYF. CDR3 in DNA: TGTGCCAGCAGCTTAGGACAGGGCAGCTCCTACGAGCAGTACTTC.